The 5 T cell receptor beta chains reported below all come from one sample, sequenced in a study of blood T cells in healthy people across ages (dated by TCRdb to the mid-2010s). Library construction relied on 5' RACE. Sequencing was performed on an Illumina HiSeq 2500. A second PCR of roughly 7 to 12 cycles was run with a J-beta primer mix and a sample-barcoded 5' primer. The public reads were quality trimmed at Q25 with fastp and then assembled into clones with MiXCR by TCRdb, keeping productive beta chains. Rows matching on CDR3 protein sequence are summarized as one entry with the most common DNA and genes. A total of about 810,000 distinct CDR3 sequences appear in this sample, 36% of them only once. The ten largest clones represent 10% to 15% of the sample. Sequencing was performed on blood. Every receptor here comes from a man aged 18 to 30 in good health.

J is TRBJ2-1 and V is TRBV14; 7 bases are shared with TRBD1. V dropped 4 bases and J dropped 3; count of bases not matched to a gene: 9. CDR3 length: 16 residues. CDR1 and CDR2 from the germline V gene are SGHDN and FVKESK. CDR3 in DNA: TGTGCCAGCAGCCCAAGCAGGGACAGTTACTACAATGAGCAGTTCTTC. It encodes CASSPSRDSYYNEQFF.

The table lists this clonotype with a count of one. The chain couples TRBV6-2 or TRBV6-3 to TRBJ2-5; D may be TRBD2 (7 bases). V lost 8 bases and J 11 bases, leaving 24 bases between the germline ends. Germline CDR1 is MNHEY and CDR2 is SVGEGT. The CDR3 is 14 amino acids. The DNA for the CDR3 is TGTGCCAGCGACGAGGGGGGGCCCCACAATGAGCAGTACTTC. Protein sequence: CASDEGGPHNEQYF.

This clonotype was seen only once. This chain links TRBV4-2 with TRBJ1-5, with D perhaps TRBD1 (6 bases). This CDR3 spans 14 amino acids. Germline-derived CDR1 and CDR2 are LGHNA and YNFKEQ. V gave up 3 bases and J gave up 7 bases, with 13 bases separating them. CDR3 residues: CASSQVQGGQPQHF. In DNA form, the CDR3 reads TGTGCCAGCAGCCAGGTACAGGGCGGACAGCCCCAGCATTTT.

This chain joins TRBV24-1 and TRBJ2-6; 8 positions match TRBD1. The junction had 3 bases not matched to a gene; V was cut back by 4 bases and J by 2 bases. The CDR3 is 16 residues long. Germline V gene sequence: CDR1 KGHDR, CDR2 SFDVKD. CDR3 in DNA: TGTGCCACCAGTGAACCGACAGGGGCTGGGGCCAACGTCCTGACTTTC. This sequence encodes CATSEPTGAGANVLTF.

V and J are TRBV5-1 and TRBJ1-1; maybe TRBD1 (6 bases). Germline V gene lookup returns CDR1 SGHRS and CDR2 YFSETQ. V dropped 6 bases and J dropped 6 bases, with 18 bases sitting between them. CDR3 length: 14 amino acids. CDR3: CASNPKGGFSEAFF. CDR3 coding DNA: TGCGCCAGCAACCCGAAGGGGGGATTCTCTGAAGCTTTCTTT.